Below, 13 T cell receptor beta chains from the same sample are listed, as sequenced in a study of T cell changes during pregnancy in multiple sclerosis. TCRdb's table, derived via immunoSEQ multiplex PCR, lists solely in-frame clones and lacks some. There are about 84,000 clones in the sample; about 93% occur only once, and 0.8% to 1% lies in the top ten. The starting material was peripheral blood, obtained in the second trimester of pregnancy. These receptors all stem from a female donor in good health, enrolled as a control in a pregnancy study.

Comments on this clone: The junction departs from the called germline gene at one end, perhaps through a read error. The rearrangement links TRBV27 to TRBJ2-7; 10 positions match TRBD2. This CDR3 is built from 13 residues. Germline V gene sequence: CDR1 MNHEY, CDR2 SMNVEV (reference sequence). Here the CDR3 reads CASSPSGTSESRF. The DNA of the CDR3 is TGTGCCAGCAGTCCCTCCGGGACTAGCGAGTCCAGATTC.

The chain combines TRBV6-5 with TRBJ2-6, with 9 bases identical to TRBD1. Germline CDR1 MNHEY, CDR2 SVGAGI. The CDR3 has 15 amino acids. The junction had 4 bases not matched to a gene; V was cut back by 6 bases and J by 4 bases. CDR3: CASRGTGPGANVLTF. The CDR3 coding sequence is TGTGCCAGCAGGGGGACAGGGCCAGGGGCCAACGTCCTGACTTTC.

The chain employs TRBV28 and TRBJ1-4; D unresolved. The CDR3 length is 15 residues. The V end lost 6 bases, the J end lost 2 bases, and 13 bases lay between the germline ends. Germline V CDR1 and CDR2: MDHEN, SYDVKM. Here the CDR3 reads CASRPVRSTNEKLFF. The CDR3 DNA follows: TGTGCCAGCAGGCCAGTCAGAAGTACTAATGAAAAACTGTTTTTT.

DNA of the CDR3: TGTGCCAGCTCACCAGTCGGAGCTACAAACACTGAAGCTTTCTTT. Translating gives CASSPVGATNTEAFF. This chain connects TRBV18 to TRBJ1-1; no firm D call. V was shortened by 2 bases and J by 2 bases, with 12 bases between the two germline ends. There are 15 residues in the CDR3. Germline V lookup: CDR1 KGHSH, CDR2 LQKENI.

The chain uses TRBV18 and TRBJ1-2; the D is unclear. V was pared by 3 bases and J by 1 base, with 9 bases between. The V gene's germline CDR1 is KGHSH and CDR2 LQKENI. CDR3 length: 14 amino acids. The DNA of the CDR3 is TGTGCCAGCTCACCCAGTAGCAGTAACTATGGCTACACCTTC. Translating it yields CASSPSSSNYGYTF.

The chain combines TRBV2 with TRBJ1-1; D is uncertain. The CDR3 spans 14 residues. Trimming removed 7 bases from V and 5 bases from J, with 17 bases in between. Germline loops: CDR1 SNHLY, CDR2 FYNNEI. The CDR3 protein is CASTLRREGTEAFF. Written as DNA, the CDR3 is TGTGCCAGCACCTTACGACGGGAAGGAACTGAAGCTTTCTTT.

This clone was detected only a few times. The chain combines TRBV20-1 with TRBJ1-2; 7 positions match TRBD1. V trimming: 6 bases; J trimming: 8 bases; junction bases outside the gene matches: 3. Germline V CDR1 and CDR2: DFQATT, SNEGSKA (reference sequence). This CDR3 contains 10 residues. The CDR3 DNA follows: TGCAGTGCCCCACAGGGGGGCTACACCTTC. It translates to CSAPQGGYTF.

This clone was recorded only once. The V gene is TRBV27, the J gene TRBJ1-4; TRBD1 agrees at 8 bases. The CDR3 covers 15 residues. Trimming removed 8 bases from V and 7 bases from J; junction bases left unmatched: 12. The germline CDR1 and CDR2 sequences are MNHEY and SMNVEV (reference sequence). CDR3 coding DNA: TGTGCCAGCGCCACCTCCAGGGGGCGCGGTGAAAAACTGTTTTTT. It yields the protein CASATSRGRGEKLFF.

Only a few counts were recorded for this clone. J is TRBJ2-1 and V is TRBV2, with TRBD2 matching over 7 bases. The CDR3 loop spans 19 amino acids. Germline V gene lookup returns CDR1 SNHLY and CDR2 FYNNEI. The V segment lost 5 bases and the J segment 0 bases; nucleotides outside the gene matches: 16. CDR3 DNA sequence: TGTGCCAGCAGTTCCTCTAGCGGTTCCAGTATAAGCTCCTACAATGAGCAGTTCTTC. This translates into CASSSSSGSSISSYNEQFF.

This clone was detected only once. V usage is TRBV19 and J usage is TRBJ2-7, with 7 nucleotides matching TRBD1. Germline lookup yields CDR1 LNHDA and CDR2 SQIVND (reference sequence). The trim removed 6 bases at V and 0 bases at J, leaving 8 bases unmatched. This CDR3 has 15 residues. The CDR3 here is CASSTGVRSSYEQYF. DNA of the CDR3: TGTGCCAGTAGCACAGGGGTAAGGAGCTCCTACGAGCAGTACTTC.

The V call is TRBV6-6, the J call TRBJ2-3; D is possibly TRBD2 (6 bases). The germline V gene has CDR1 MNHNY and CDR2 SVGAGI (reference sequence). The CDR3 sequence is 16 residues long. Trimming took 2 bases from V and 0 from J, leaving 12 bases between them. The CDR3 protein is CASSYPRGISTDTQYF. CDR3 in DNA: TGTGCCAGCAGTTACCCCCGCGGGATCAGCACAGATACGCAGTATTTT.

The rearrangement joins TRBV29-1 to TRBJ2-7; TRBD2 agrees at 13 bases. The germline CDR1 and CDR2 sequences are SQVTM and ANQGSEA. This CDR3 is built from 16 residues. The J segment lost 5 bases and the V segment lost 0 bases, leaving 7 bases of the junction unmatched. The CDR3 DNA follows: TGCAGCGTTGAAGATCCGACCGGACTAGCGGGAGACGAGCAGTACTTC. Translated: CSVEDPTGLAGDEQYF.

CDR3 sequence reads: CASSQGVSTDTQYF. The CDR3 region has the DNA TGTGCCAGCAGCCAAGGGGTTAGCACAGATACGCAGTATTTT. The chain employs TRBV7-9 and TRBJ2-3; tentative D call: TRBD1 (5 bases). The CDR3 sequence is 14 residues long. Germline V lookup: CDR1 SEHNR, CDR2 FQNEAQ (reference sequence). Between the trimmed V and J ends, which lost 5 bases and 0 bases, there was a span of 9 bases.